Listed below are T cell receptor beta chains from one sample, sequenced in a study of control samples from healthy donors and cancer patients. TCRdb keeps only in-frame clones here, not all; method: immunoSEQ multiplex PCR. The sample consists of roughly 38,000 clones, roughly 90% of them appearing once. The sequenced sample consisted of blood. These receptors originate from a woman between 45 and 65 years old in good health. CDR3s include the opening cysteine and the closing phenylalanine or tryptophan. The D gene is left open where the match is weak. For some rows the clone size is stated as once, few or many, or as a class when expanded; others skip it.

>.|TRBJ1-2|.|TRBV5-1
CASSLALAGIYGYTF
TGCGCCAGCAGCTTGGCCCTGGCGGGGATATATGGCTACACCTTC
>TRBD1|TRBJ1-4|.|TRBV18
CASSLNQGGSEKLFF
TGTGCCAGCTCACTTAACCAGGGGGGGAGCGAAAAACTGTTTTTT
>TRBD1|TRBJ1-6|.|TRBV20-1
CSASSGTGSFWNSPLHF
TGCAGTGCTAGTTCCGGGACAGGGTCTTTTTGGAATTCACCCCTCCACTTT
>TRBD1|TRBJ1-1|once|TRBV28
CASSHRTGEAEAFF
TGTGCCAGCAGTCACAGAACAGGGGAGGCTGAAGCTTTCTTT
>.|TRBJ1-1|.|TRBV3-1/TRBV3-2
CASSQDLAGRSEAFF
TGTGCCAGCAGCCAAGATCTAGCGGGACGGAGTGAAGCTTTCTTT
>.|TRBJ1-1|.|TRBV6-5
CASSSPRTANTEAFF
TGTGCCAGCAGTTCCCCGAGGACAGCCAACACTGAAGCTTTCTTT
>.|TRBJ1-1|.|TRBV2
CASSSLTGGPEAFF
TGTGCCAGCAGCTCACTAACGGGGGGCCCTGAAGCTTTCTTT
>.|TRBJ2-3|.|TRBV7-9
CASARGTDTQYF
TGTGCCAGTGCTAGGGGCACAGATACGCAGTATTTT
>.|TRBJ1-5|.|TRBV2
CASSGSGGNQPQHF
TGTGCCAGCAGTGGCTCAGGGGGCAATCAGCCCCAGCATTTT
>.|TRBJ2-2|.|TRBV3-1/TRBV3-2
CASSRTGGELFF
TGTGCCAGCAGCCGAACTGGCGGGGAGCTGTTTTTT
>.|TRBJ2-3|.|TRBV6-5
CASSYSGDSDTQYF
TGTGCCAGCAGTTACTCGGGTGACTCAGATACGCAGTATTTT
>.|TRBJ1-1|.|TRBV6-5
CASSTKNTEAFF
TGTGCCAGCAGTACAAAGAACACTGAAGCTTTCTTT
>TRBD1|TRBJ2-3|.|TRBV5-5
CASSFLGQGLYTQYF
TGTGCCAGCAGCTTCCTGGGACAGGGGCTTTATACGCAGTATTTT
>TRBD1|TRBJ2-2|.|TRBV7-3
CASSTGDRAGELFF
TGTGCCAGCAGCACCGGGGACAGGGCCGGGGAGCTGTTTTTT
>.|TRBJ2-7|.|TRBV7-3
CASSPGPRSYEQYF
TGTGCCAGCAGCCCCGGGCCGCGATCCTACGAGCAGTACTTC
>TRBD1|TRBJ2-3|.|TRBV11-3
CASSLGTGFDTQYF
TGTGCCAGCAGCTTAGGGACAGGGTTCGATACGCAGTATTTT
>TRBD2|TRBJ2-5|.|TRBV6-5
CASRGTSGGIETQYF
TGTGCCAGCAGGGGGACTAGCGGGGGTATAGAGACCCAGTACTTC
>.|TRBJ1-1|.|TRBV19
CASQSSTEAFF
TGTGCCAGTCAATCTTCCACTGAAGCTTTCTTT
>TRBD1|TRBJ1-6|once|TRBV5-1
CASRRDGTGAPPLHF
TGCGCCAGCAGGCGGGACGGAACAGGGGCACCACCCCTCCACTTT
>.|TRBJ2-5|.|TRBV20-1
CSARVGPSGYF
TGCAGTGCTAGAGTCGGGCCGTCTGGGTACTTC